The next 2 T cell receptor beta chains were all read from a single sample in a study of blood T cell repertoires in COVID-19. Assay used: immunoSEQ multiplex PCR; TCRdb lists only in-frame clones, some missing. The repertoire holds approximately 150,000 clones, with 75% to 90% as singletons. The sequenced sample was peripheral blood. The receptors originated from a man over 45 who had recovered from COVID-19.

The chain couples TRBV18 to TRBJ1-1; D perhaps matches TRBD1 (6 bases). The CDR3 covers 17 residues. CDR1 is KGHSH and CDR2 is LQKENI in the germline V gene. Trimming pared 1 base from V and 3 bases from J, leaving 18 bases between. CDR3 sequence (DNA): TGTGCCAGCTCACCACAACAGGGTGGCGTTGGGGACACTGAAGCTTTCTTT. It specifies CASSPQQGGVGDTEAFF.

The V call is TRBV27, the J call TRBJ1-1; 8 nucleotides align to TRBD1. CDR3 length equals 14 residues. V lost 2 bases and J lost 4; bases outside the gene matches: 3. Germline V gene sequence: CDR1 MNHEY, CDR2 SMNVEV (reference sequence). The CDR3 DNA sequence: TGTGCCAGCAGTTTACGACAGGGGTTCACTGAAGCTTTCTTT. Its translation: CASSLRQGFTEAFF.